The next 18 T cell receptor beta chains were all read from a single sample in a study of T cells in tumors after PD-1 blockade. Assay: immunoSEQ multiplex PCR; the TCRdb copy retains only in-frame clones and omits some. This table holds about 12,000 clones, about 60% found once. The specimen was tumor tissue, collected before anti-PD-1 treatment. The receptors here all came from a human donor with cutaneous squamous cell carcinoma.

In its sample, this clone was seen a few times. The rearrangement links TRBV4-2 to TRBJ1-1, with TRBD1 matching 12 bases. CDR1 is LGHNA, CDR2 YNFKEQ, per germline. The junction had 2 bases not matched to a gene; V was cut back by 3 bases and J by 0 bases. The CDR3 runs 16 residues. CDR3 loop: CASSQGTGGLNTEAFF. CDR3 coding DNA: TGTGCCAGCAGCCAGGGGACAGGGGGCCTGAACACTGAAGCTTTCTTT.

This clone occurred once. The rearrangement joins TRBV6-5 to TRBJ2-2; perhaps TRBD1 as D (6 bases). CDR3 length: 15 amino acids. Germline V gives CDR1 MNHEY, CDR2 SVGAGI. V lost 0 bases, J lost 4 bases, and 9 bases lay in between. The chain's CDR3 is CASSYSTGPTGELFF. The CDR3 region has the DNA TGTGCCAGCAGTTACTCCACAGGGCCCACCGGGGAGCTGTTTTTT.

In this sample, this clone turned up a few times. The chain employs TRBV27 and TRBJ2-7, with 8 bases aligning to TRBD2. Germline V CDR1 and CDR2: MNHEY, SMNVEV (reference sequence). CDR3 length: 16 residues. With 2 bases clipped from V and 0 bases from J, the junction kept 6 bases outside the gene matches. The CDR3 bases are TGTGCCAGCAGTTTAAAACCGGGGGGGTCCTCCTACGAGCAGTACTTC. This sequence encodes CASSLKPGGSSYEQYF.

This sequence joins TRBV5-6 and TRBJ2-3, with TRBD2 as a possible D gene (5 bases). The CDR3 has 12 residues. The germline V gene has CDR1 SGHDT and CDR2 YYEEEE. Trimming stripped 1 base from V and 6 bases from J, with 6 bases between. In DNA form, the CDR3 reads TGTGCCAGCAGCTTGAGGAGGGATACGCAGTATTTT. Protein product: CASSLRRDTQYF.

This clone has just a few counts. The chain is built from TRBV19 and TRBJ2-1, with 8 bases that match TRBD1. The CDR3 covers 17 residues. V shed 4 bases, J shed 6 bases, and the junction held 14 bases outside the gene matches. CDR1 and CDR2 from the germline V gene are LNHDA and SQIVND (reference sequence). CDR3 DNA sequence: TGTGCCAGTAGTAACGCCGGGGGAGGACAGGGATTCAATGAGCAGTTCTTC. It is translated as CASSNAGGGQGFNEQFF.

The chain joins TRBV4-3 to TRBJ2-1; TRBD2 is a possible D gene (6 bases). V was trimmed by 0 bases and J by 1 base, leaving 19 bases between them. The CDR3 is made up of 19 amino acids. Germline-derived CDR1 and CDR2 are LGHNA and YSLEER. DNA for the CDR3: TGCGCCAGCAGCCAAGATTTGCCGCGGGGCTCCCCTTCCTACAATGAGCAGTTCTTC. Its protein is CASSQDLPRGSPSYNEQFF.

This rearrangement joins TRBV5-4 to TRBJ1-5; tentative D call: TRBD1 (6 bases). CDR3 length: 14 amino acids. Germline assignment: CDR1 SGHNT and CDR2 YYREEE (reference sequence). Trimming took off 1 base at V and 6 bases at J, with 11 bases between the two ends. The CDR3 protein is CASSLWGAGQPQHF. The CDR3 DNA follows: TGTGCCAGCAGCTTGTGGGGGGCTGGTCAGCCCCAGCATTTT.

This clone ranks as medium-sized (0.01 to 0.1%). The chain recombines TRBV28 with TRBJ2-7, with D uncertain. This CDR3 has 13 amino acids. Germline V lookup: CDR1 MDHEN, CDR2 SYDVKM. V was pared by 3 bases and J by 3 bases, with 9 bases between. The CDR3 DNA reads TGTGCCAGCAGTTTGTACAATAGCTACGAGCAGTACTTC. It encodes CASSLYNSYEQYF.

The CDR3 sequence: CASSWATGGALYNEQFF. CDR3 in DNA: TGTGCCAGCAGTTGGGCGACCGGGGGGGCCTTATACAATGAGCAGTTCTTC. The chain links TRBV5-6 to TRBJ2-1; TRBD2 matches 8 bases. Trimming cost V 5 bases and J 4 bases; bases outside gene matches: 14. Germline V gives CDR1 SGHDT, CDR2 YYEEEE. The CDR3 totals 17 residues. The full variable domain, in which reference TRBV5-6 and TRBJ2-1 provide the parts outside the CDR3, is DAGVTQSPTHLIKTRGQQVTLRCSPKSGHDTVSWYQQALGQGPQFIFQYYEEEERQRGNFPDRFSGHQFPNYSSELNVNALLLGDSALYLCASSWATGGALYNEQFFGPGTRLTVL.

The rearrangement links TRBV11-2 to TRBJ2-7, with 9 bases aligning to TRBD2. This CDR3 region has 14 residues. V lost 6 bases to trimming and J lost 0 bases; unmatched junction nucleotides: 3. Germline V gene data show CDR1 as SGHAT and CDR2 as FQNNGV. The CDR3 DNA sequence: TGTGCCAGCAGAAGGACTAGCGCCTCCTACGAGCAGTACTTC. It codes for CASRRTSASYEQYF.

The table lists this clone with a few counts. V and J are TRBV9 and TRBJ1-1; 8 nucleotides match TRBD1. CDR3 length: 15 amino acids. V lost 3 bases to trimming and J lost 5 bases; unmatched junction nucleotides: 9. Germline CDR1 reads SGDLS; CDR2 reads YYNGEE. The CDR3 region has the DNA TGTGCCAGCAGCGGAGACAGGGGCAGGGGTACTGAAGCTTTCTTT. Translation: CASSGDRGRGTEAFF.

This clone has more than one count but fewer than ten. As DNA, the CDR3 is TGTGCCAGCAGTTTGGCTAGGGGGGAGCTGTTTTTT. Its protein product is CASSLARGELFF. This chain links TRBV12-3 or TRBV12-4 with TRBJ2-2; no clear D. V dropped 3 bases and J dropped 8 bases, with 7 bases sitting between them. The CDR3 contains 12 residues.

As for this clone: Compared with germline, one end of the junction differs, possibly owing to a read error. The rearrangement links TRBV4-3 to TRBJ1-3; no definite D call. The CDR3 contains 15 residues. Germline-derived CDR1 and CDR2 are LGHNA and YSLEER. The CDR3 here is CASRQDLGSANTIYF. The DNA for the CDR3 is TGCGCCAGCAGACAAGATCTGGGATCTGCGAACACCATATATTTT.

This chain joins TRBV9 and TRBJ1-1, with D hard to call. CDR1 is SGDLS and CDR2 is YYNGEE in the germline V gene. The CDR3 loop spans 13 amino acids. Trimming stripped 2 bases from V and 1 base from J, with 6 bases between. The CDR3 DNA reads as TGTGCCAGCAGCGTTTCCCCGAACACTGAAGCTTTCTTT. This encodes CASSVSPNTEAFF.

This chain joins TRBV7-2 and TRBJ2-1; no definite D call. Germline V lookup: CDR1 SGHTA, CDR2 FQGNSA. Trimming took off 4 bases at V and 10 bases at J, with 17 bases between the two ends. There are 14 residues in the CDR3. The CDR3 is CASSSYVRVGEQFF. CDR3 in DNA: TGTGCCAGCAGCTCGTACGTTAGGGTAGGGGAGCAGTTCTTC.

Within the sample, this clone is medium-sized. This chain links TRBV5-4 with TRBJ2-5; no definite D call. Trimming shortened V by 4 bases and J by 5 bases, and 12 bases separated the two germline ends. Per the germline V gene, CDR1 is SGHNT and CDR2 is YYREEE (reference sequence). CDR3 length: 13 amino acids. The CDR3 protein is CASSTDAWETQYF. The CDR3 DNA reads TGTGCCAGCAGCACGGACGCCTGGGAGACCCAGTACTTC.

This clone was seen more than once but under ten times. A much bigger clone sits one base away, suggesting this may be a read error. V is TRBV7-9 and J is TRBJ2-7; tentatively, D is TRBD2 (5 bases). Germline CDR1 SEHNR, CDR2 FQNEAQ (reference sequence). V gave up 6 bases and J gave up 3 bases, with 12 bases separating them. This CDR3 has 13 amino acids. CDR3 sequence (DNA): TGTGCCAGCAGGACGGGGTCCAACTACGAGCAGTACTTC. It specifies CASRTGSNYEQYF. The full variable domain, its missing parts supplied by reference TRBV7-9 and TRBJ2-7, is DTGVSQNPRHKITKRGQNVTFRCDPISEHNRLYWYRQTLGQGPEFLTYFQNEAQLEKSRLLSDRFSAERPKGSFSTLEIQRTEQGDSAMYLCASRTGSNYEQYFGPGTRLTVT.

The rearrangement uses TRBV11-2 and TRBJ2-7; 9 bases map to TRBD1. Losses at the gene ends were 3 bases for V and 4 bases for J; bases not matched to a gene: 4. The CDR3 spans 14 residues. Germline V lookup: CDR1 SGHAT, CDR2 FQNNGV. The CDR3 DNA is TGTGCCAGCAGCTTCGGGACAGGGACATACGAGCAGTACTTC. Amino acids: CASSFGTGTYEQYF.